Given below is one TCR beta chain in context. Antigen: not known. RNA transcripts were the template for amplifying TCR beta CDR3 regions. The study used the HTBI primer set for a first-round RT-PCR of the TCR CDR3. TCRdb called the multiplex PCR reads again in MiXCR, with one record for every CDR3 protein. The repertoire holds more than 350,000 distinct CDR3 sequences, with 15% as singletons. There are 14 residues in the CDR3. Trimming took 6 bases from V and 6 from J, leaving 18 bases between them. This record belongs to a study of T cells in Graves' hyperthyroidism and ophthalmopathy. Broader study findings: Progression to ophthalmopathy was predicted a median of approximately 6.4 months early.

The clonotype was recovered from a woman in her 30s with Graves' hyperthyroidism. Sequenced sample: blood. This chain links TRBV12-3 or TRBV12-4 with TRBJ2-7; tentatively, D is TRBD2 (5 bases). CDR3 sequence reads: CASSKTNDWGEQYF. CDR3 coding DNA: TGTGCCAGCAGCAAGACTAACGATTGGGGCGAGCAGTACTTC.